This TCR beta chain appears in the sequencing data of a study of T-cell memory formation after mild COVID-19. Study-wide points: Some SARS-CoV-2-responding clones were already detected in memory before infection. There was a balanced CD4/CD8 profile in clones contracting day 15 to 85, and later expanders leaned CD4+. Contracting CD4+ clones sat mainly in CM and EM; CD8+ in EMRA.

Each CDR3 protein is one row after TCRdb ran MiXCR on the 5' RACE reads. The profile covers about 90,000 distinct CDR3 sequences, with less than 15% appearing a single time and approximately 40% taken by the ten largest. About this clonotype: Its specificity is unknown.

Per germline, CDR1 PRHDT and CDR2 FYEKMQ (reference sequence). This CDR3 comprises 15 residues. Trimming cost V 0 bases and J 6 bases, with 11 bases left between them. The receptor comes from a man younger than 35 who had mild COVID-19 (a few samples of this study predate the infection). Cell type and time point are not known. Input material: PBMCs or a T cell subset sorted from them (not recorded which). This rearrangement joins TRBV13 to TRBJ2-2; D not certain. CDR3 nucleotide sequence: TGTGCCAGCAGCTTAGGCCCGACGGGCGCCGGGGAGCTGTTTTTT. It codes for CASSLGPTGAGELFF. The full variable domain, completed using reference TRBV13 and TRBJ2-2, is AAGVIQSPRHLIKEKRETATLKCYPIPRHDTVYWYQQGPGQDPQFLISFYEKMQSDKGSIPDRFSAQQFSDYHSELNMSSLELGDSALYFCASSLGPTGAGELFFGEGSRLTVL.